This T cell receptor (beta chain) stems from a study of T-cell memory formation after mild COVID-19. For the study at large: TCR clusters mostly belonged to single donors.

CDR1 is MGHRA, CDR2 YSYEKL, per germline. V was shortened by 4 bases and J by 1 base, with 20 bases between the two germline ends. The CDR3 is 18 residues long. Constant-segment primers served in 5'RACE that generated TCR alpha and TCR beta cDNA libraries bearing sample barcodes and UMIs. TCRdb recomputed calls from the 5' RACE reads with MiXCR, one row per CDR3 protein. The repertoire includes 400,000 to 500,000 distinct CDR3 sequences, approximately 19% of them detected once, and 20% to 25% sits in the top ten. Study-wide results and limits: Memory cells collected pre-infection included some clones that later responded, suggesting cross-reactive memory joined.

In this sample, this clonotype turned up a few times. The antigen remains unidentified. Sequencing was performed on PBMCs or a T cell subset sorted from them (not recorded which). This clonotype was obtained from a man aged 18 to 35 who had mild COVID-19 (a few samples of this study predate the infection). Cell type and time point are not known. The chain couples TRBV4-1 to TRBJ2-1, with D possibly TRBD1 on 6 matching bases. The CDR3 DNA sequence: TGCGCCAGCAGCCTCCGAGGGTATGGGGGCTTTTCCTACAATGAGCAGTTCTTC. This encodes CASSLRGYGGFSYNEQFF.